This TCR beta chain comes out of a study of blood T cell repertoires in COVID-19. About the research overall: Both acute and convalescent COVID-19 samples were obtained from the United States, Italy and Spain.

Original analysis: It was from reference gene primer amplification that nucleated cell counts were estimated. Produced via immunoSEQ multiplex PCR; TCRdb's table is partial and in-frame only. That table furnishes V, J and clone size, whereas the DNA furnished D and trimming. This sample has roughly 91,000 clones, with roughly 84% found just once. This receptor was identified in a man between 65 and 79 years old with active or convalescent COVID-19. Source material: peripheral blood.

DNA for the CDR3: TGCGCCAGCAGTCAGCAGGGGTGTTGTACTGAAGCTTTCTTT. It codes for CASSQQGCCTEAFF. The chain joins TRBV23-1 to TRBJ1-1; D is possibly TRBD1 (6 bases). TRBV23-1 is sorted into the ORF group, with uncertain function. The germline V and J ends were trimmed by 3 bases and 5 bases, with 13 bases remaining between them. The CDR3 is 14 amino acids.